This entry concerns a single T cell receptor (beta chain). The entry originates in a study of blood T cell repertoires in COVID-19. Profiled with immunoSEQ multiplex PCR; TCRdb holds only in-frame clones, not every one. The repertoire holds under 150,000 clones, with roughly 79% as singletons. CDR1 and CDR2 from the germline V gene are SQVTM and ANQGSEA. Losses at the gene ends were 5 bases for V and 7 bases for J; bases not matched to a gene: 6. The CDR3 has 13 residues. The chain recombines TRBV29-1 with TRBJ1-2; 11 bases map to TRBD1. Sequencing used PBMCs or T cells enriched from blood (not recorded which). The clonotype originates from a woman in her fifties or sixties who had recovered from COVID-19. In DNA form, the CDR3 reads TGCAGCGTTAGGACAGGGGGCGCGGGTGGCTACACCTTC. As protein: CSVRTGGAGGYTF.